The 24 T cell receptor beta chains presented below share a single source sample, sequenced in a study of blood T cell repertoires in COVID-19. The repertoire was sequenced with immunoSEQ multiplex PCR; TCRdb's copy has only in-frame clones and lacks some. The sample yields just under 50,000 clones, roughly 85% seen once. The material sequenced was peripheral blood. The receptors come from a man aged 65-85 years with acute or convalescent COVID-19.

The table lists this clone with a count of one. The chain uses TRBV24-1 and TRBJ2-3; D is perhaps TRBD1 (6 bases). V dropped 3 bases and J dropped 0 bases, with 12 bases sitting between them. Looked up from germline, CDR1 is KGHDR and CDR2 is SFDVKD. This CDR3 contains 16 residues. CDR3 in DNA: TGTGCCACCAGTGATCAACAGGGAACTAGCACAGATACGCAGTATTTT. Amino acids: CATSDQQGTSTDTQYF.

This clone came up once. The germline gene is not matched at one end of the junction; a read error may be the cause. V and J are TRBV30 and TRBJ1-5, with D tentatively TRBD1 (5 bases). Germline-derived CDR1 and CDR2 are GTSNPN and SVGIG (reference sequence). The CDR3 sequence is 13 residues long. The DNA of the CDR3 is TGTGCCCGGAGTGTAGGGGCGGATCAGCCCCAGCATTTT. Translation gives CARSVGADQPQHF. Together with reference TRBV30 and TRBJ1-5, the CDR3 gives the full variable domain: SQTIHQWPATLVQPVGSPLSLECTVEGTSNPNLYWYRQAAGRGLQLLFYSVGIGQISSEVPQNLSASRPQDRQFILSSKKLLLSDSGFYLCARSVGADQPQHFGDGTRLSIL.

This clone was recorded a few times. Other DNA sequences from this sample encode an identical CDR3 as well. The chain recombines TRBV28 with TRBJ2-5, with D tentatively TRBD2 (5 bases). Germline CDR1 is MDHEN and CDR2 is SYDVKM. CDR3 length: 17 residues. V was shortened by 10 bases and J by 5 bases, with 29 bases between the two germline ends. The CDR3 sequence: CAMGKPGPRARRETQYF. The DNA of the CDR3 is TGTGCCATGGGGAAGCCGGGCCCGAGGGCCCGACGGGAGACCCAGTACTTC.

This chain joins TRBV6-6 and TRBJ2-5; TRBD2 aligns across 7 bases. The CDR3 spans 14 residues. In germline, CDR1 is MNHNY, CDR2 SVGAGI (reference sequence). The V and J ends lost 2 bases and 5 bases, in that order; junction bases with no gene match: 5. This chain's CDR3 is CASSYGGVMETQYF. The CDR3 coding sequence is TGTGCCAGCAGTTACGGGGGGGTCATGGAGACCCAGTACTTC.

The CDR3 DNA sequence: TGTGCCAGCAGCGTAGGGGTCGCGGGGGGGCACACCGGGGAGCTGTTTTTT. Residues: CASSVGVAGGHTGELFF. The gene calls are TRBV9 and TRBJ2-2; 9 bases are shared with TRBD2. The CDR3 extends over 17 amino acids. The germline V gene encodes CDR1 SGDLS and CDR2 YYNGEE. V was clipped by 0 bases and J by 3 bases; unmatched bases: 6.

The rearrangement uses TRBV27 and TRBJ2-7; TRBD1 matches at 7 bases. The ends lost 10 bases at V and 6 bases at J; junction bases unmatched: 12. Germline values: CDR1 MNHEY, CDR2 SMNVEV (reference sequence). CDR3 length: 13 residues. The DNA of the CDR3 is TGTGCCACCACTCAGAGGGACAGTCTCGAGCAGTACTTC. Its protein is CATTQRDSLEQYF.

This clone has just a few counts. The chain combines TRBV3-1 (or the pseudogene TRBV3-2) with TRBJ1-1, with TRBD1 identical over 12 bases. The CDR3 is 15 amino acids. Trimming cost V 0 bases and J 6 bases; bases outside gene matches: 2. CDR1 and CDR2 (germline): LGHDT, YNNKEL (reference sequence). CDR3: CASSQEGQGASEAFF. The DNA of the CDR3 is TGTGCCAGCAGCCAAGAGGGACAGGGGGCCTCTGAAGCTTTCTTT.

As DNA, the CDR3 is TGTGCCAGCTCACTTTCCCCGGGACTAGCGGAACTGCATAGCTCCTACAATGAGCAGTTCTTC. The encoded protein is CASSLSPGLAELHSSYNEQFF. The chain is built from TRBV18 and TRBJ2-1; TRBD2 agrees at 11 bases. V was clipped by 4 bases and J by 0 bases; unmatched bases: 17. The CDR3 spans 21 residues. Germline loops: CDR1 KGHSH, CDR2 LQKENI. The full variable domain, in which reference TRBV18 and TRBJ2-1 provide the parts outside the CDR3, is NAGVMQNPRHLVRRRGQEARLRCSPMKGHSHVYWYRQLPEEGLKFMVYLQKENIIDESGMPKERFSAEFPKEGPSILRIQQVVRGDSAAYFCASSLSPGLAELHSSYNEQFFGPGTRLTVL.

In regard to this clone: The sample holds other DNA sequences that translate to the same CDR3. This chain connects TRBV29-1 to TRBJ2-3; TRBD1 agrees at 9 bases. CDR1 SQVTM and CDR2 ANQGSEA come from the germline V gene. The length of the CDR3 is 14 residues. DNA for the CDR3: TGCAGTGTCGAAGACAGGGGGAGCACAGATACGCAGTATTTT. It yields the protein CSVEDRGSTDTQYF.

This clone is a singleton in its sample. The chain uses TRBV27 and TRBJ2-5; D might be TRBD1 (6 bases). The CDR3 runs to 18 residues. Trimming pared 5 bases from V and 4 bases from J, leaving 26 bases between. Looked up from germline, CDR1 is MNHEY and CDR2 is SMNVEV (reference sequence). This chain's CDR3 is CASSPTDRPTGNRETQYF. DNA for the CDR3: TGTGCCAGCAGTCCGACGGACAGACCAACTGGGAACCGAGAGACCCAGTACTTC.

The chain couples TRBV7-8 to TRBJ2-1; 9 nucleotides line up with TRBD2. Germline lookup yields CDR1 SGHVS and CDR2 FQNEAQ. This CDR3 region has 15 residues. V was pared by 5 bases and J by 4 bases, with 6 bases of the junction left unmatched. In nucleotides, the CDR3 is TGTGCCAGCAGCCTTAGCGGGGGAACGTACAATGAGCAGTTCTTC. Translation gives CASSLSGGTYNEQFF.

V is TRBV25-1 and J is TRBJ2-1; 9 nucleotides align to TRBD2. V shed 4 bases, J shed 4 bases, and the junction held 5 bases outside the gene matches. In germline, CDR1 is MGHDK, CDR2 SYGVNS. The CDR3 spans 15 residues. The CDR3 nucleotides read TGTGCCAGCAGTGTAGTAAGCGGGGGGTACAATGAGCAGTTCTTC. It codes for CASSVVSGGYNEQFF.

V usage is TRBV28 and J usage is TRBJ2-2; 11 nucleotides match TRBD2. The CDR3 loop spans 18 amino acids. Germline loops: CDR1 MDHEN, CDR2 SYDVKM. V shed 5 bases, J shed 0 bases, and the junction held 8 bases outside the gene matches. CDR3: CASSIHRGLAANTGELFF. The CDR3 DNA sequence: TGTGCCAGCAGTATCCACAGGGGACTAGCGGCGAACACCGGGGAGCTGTTTTTT.

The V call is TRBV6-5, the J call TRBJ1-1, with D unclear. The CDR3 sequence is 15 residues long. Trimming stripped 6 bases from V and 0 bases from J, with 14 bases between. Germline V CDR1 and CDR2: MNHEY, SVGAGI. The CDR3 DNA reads TGTGCCAGCAGCGCTAGCGTGTTTCTGAACACTGAAGCTTTCTTT. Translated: CASSASVFLNTEAFF.

The CDR3 DNA is TGTGCCAGCAGCCCACTCCAAGAGACCCAGTACTTC. Its translation is CASSPLQETQYF. The rearrangement joins TRBV7-2 to TRBJ2-5; D gene ambiguous. Germline CDR1 reads SGHTA; CDR2 reads FQGNSA. The CDR3 consists of 12 residues. Trimming took 5 bases from V and 1 from J, leaving 5 bases between them. The entire variable domain, with the rest obtained from reference TRBV7-2 and TRBJ2-5, is as follows: GAGVSQSPSNKVTEKGKDVELRCDPISGHTALYWYRQSLGQGLEFLIYFQGNSAPDKSGLPSDRFSAERTGGSVSTLTIQRTQQEDSAVYLCASSPLQETQYFGPGTRLLVL.

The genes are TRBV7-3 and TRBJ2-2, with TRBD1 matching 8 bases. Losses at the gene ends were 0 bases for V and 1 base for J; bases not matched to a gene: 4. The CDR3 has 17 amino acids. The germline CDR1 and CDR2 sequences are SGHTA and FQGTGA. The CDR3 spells CASSLTLGTGNTGELFF. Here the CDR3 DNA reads TGTGCCAGCAGCTTAACGTTAGGGACAGGGAACACCGGGGAGCTGTTTTTT.

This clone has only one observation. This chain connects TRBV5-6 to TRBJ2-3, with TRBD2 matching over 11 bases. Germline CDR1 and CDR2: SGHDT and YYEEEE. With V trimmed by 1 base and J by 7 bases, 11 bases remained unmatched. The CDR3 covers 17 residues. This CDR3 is CASSLTKLAGELYTQYF. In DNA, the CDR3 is TGTGCCAGCAGCTTGACTAAACTAGCGGGAGAACTTTATACGCAGTATTTT.

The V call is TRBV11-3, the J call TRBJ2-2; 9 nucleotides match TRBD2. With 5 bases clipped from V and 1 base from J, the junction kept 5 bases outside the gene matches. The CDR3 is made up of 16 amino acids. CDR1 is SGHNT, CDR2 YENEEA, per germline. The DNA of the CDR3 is TGTGCCAGCAGCCCCTTAGCGGGAGAGAACACCGGGGAGCTGTTTTTT. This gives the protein CASSPLAGENTGELFF. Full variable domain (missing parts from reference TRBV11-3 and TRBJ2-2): EAGVVQSPRYKIIEKKQPVAFWCNPISGHNTLYWYLQNLGQGPELLIRYENEEAVDDSQLPKDRFSAERLKGVDSTLKIQPAELGDSAVYLCASSPLAGENTGELFFGEGSRLTVL.

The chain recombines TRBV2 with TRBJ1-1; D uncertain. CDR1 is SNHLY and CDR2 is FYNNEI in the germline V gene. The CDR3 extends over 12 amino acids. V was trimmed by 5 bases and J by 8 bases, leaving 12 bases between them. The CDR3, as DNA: TGTGCCAGCAGTCTAGGACGGGAAGAAGCTTTCTTT. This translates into CASSLGREEAFF.

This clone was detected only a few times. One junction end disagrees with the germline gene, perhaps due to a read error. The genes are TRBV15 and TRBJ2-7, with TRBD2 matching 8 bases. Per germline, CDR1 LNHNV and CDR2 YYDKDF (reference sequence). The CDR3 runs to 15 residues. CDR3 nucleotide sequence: TGTGCCACCAGCAGAGATCGGACTAGCTCCCACGAGCAGTACTTC. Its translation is CATSRDRTSSHEQYF.

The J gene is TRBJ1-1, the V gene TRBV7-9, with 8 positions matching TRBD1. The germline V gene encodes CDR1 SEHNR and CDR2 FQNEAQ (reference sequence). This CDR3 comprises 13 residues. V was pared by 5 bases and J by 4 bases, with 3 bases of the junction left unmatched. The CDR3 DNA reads TGTGCCAGCAGCACCACAGGGGGCACTGAAGCTTTCTTT. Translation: CASSTTGGTEAFF.

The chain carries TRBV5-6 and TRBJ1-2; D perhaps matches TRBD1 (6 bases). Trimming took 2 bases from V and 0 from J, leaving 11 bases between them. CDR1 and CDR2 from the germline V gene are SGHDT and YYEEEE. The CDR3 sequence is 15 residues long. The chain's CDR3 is CASSFLDRTNYGYTF. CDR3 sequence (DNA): TGTGCCAGCAGCTTCCTGGACAGAACTAACTATGGCTACACCTTC.

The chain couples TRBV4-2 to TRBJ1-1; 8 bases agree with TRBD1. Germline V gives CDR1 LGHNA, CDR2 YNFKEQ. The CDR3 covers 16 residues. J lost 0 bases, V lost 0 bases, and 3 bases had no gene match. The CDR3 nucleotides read TGTGCCAGCAGCCAAGACGGGACAGGCATGAACACTGAAGCTTTCTTT. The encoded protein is CASSQDGTGMNTEAFF.

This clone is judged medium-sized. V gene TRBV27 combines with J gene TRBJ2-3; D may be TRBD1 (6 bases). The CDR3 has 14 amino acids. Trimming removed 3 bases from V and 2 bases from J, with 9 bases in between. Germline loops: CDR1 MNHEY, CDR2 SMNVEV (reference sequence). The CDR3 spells CASSLAGVTDTQYF. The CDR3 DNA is TGTGCCAGCAGTTTGGCAGGGGTCACAGATACGCAGTATTTT.